Described below is a single T cell receptor beta chain sequence and its context. The data are from a study of blood T cell repertoires in COVID-19. Study details: COVID-19 samples collected from the United States, Italy and Spain covered acute and convalescent phases. PBMCs, B-cell-depleted T cells, or T cells were the source of the cDNA or gDNA that made up the material.

Study processing details: Amplification of reference gene primers was used by the study to estimate nucleated cell counts. Measured with immunoSEQ multiplex PCR; TCRdb has only the in-frame clones, and not every one. For V, J and clone size, that table is used; D and trimming come from the DNA. The sample has 130,000 to 150,000 clones; roughly 86% are singletons. Germline V CDR1 and CDR2: SGHAT, FQNNGV. Between the trimmed V and J ends, which lost 4 bases and 10 bases, there was a span of 8 bases. This CDR3 has 12 amino acids. V and J are TRBV11-2 and TRBJ1-6; D is undetermined. Sequenced: peripheral blood. The clonotype originates from a man in his fifties with active or convalescent COVID-19. DNA for the CDR3: TGTGCCAGCAGCTCACGGTCCTCACCCCTCCACTTT. It encodes CASSSRSSPLHF.